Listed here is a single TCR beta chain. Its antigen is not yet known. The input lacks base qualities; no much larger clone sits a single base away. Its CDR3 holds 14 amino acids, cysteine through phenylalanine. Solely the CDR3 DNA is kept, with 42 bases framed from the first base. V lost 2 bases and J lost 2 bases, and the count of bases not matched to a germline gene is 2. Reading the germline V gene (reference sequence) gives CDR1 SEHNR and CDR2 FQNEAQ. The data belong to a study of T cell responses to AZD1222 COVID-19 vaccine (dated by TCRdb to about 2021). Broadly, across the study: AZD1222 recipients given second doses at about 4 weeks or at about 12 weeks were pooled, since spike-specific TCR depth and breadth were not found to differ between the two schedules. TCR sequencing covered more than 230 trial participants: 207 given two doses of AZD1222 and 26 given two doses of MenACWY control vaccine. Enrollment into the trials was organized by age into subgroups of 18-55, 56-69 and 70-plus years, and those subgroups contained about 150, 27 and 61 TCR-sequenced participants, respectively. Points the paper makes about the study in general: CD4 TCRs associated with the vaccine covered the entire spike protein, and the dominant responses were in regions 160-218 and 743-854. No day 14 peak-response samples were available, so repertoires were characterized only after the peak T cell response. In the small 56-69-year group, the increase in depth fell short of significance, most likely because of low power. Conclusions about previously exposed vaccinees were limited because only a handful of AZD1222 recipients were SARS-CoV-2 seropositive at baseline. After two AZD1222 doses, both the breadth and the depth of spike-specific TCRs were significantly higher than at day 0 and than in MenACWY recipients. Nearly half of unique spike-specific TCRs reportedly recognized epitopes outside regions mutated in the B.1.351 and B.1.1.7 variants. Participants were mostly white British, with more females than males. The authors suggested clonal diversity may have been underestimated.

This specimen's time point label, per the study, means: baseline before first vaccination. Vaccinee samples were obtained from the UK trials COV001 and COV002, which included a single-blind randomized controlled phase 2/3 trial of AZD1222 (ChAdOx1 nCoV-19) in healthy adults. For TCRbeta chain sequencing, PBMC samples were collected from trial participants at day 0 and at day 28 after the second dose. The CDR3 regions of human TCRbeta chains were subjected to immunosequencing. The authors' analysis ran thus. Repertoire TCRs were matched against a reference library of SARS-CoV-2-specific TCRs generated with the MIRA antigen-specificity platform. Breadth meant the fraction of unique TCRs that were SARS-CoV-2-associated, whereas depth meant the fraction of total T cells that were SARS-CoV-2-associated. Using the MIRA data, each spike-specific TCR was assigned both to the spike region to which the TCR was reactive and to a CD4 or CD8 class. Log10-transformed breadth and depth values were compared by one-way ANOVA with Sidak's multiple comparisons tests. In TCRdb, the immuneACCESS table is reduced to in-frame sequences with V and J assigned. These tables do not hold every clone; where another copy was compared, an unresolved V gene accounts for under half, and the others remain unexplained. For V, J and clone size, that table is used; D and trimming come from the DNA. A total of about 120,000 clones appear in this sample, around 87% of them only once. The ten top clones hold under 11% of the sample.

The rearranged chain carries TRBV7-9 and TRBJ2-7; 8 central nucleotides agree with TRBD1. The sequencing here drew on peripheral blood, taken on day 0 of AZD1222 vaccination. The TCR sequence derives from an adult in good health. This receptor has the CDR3 CASSLQGQAYEQYF. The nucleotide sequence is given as TGTGCCAGCAGCTTACAGGGACAGGCCTACGAGCAGTACTTC.